These 16 T cell receptor beta chains share one sample of origin, sequenced in a study of response to subunit inactivated influenza vaccine. Each CDR3 protein gets one entry after TCRdb re-called the RT-PCR reads with MiXCR. The data contain about 500,000 distinct CDR3 sequences, approximately 13% of them seen just once; the ten biggest clones take up around 13%. The sample consisted of PBMCs from blood, taken roughly 47 days after vaccination. Receptors were obtained from a man aged 45 to 65 who received an inactivated influenza vaccine.

This clonotype appeared a few times. The chain is built from TRBV2 and TRBJ1-5, with 9 bases matching TRBD1. CDR1 is SNHLY, CDR2 FYNNEI, per germline. This CDR3 is 14 amino acids long. The ends lost 6 bases at V and 5 bases at J; junction bases unmatched: 5. As DNA, the CDR3 is TGTGCCAGCAGGGCACAGGGGGCGTATCAGCCCCAGCATTTT. Translating gives CASRAQGAYQPQHF. The whole variable domain, filled in from reference TRBV2 and TRBJ1-5, reads EPEVTQTPSHQVTQMGQEVILRCVPISNHLYFYWYRQILGQKVEFLVSFYNNEISEKSEIFDDQFSVERPDGSNFTLKIRSTKLEDSAMYFCASRAQGAYQPQHFGDGTRLSIL.

The CDR3 loop is CSAPRGGSGGAGEQFF. In DNA, the CDR3 is TGCAGTGCTCCTAGAGGGGGTAGCGGGGGGGCAGGAGAGCAGTTCTTC. The J gene is TRBJ2-1, the V gene TRBV20-1, with 11 positions matching TRBD2. Germline CDR1 and CDR2: DFQATT and SNEGSKA (reference sequence). The J segment lost 10 bases and the V segment lost 5 bases, leaving 16 bases of the junction unmatched. The CDR3 is made up of 16 amino acids.

The chain recombines TRBV20-1 with TRBJ1-1, with TRBD1 as a possible D gene (6 bases). V lost 1 base and J lost 0, with 12 bases in between. Germline V gene data show CDR1 as DFQATT and CDR2 as SNEGSKA (reference sequence). The CDR3 totals 15 residues. In nucleotides, the CDR3 is TGCAGTGCTAGAGCGGGGGGACACCTGAACACTGAAGCTTTCTTT. It translates to CSARAGGHLNTEAFF.

The chain carries TRBV9 and TRBJ2-4, with 7 bases matching TRBD1. The V segment lost 5 bases and the J segment 8 bases; nucleotides outside the gene matches: 10. The CDR3 is made up of 14 amino acids. Germline values: CDR1 SGDLS, CDR2 YYNGEE. CDR3 bases: TGTGCCAGCAGTATGACAGGGACAATGGACATTCAGTACTTC. Protein: CASSMTGTMDIQYF.

The J gene is TRBJ2-5, the V gene TRBV6-2 or TRBV6-3; D is unresolved. Trimming removed 6 bases from V and 0 bases from J, with 17 bases in between. The germline CDR1 and CDR2 sequences are MNHEY and SVGEGT. The CDR3 totals 16 residues. This CDR3 is CASSQGRGLYQETQYF. CDR3 DNA sequence: TGTGCCAGCAGCCAAGGCCGCGGTCTGTACCAAGAGACCCAGTACTTC.

The rearrangement links TRBV5-6 to TRBJ1-5; D gene ambiguous. The CDR3 runs to 12 residues. The V gene lost 3 bases and the J gene lost 4 bases, with 5 bases spanning the gap. Germline lookup yields CDR1 SGHDT and CDR2 YYEEEE. This chain's CDR3 is CASSSLNQPQHF. CDR3 sequence (DNA): TGTGCCAGCAGCTCACTAAATCAGCCCCAGCATTTT.

This clonotype has just a few counts. The rearrangement joins TRBV11-2 to TRBJ2-7, with 12 bases that match TRBD1. After removal of 1 base from V and 6 bases from J, the junction contained 4 bases not matched to a gene. In germline, CDR1 is SGHAT, CDR2 FQNNGV. CDR3 length: 15 residues. The CDR3 protein is CASSLARDRGREQYF. In DNA form, the CDR3 reads TGTGCCAGCAGCTTAGCGCGGGACAGGGGGCGCGAGCAGTACTTC. Combining the CDR3 with reference TRBV11-2 and TRBJ2-7 gives the whole variable domain EAGVAQSPRYKIIEKRQSVAFWCNPISGHATLYWYQQILGQGPKLLIQFQNNGVVDDSQLPKDRFSAERLKGVDSTLKIQPAKLEDSAVYLCASSLARDRGREQYFGPGTRLTVT.

The chain joins TRBV11-1 to TRBJ2-2; 8 bases line up with TRBD2. Germline V lookup: CDR1 SGHAT, CDR2 FQDESV (reference sequence). The V gene end was trimmed by 5 bases and the J gene end by 3 bases; junction bases not matched to a gene: 11. The CDR3 has 17 amino acids. CDR3 loop: CASSNRGRPRDTGELFF. For the CDR3, the DNA is TGTGCCAGCAGCAACCGCGGGAGGCCGAGGGACACCGGGGAGCTGTTTTTT.

The chain couples TRBV7-2 to TRBJ2-5; 8 bases fit TRBD1. Germline V gene data show CDR1 as SGHTA and CDR2 as FQGNSA. The V segment lost 5 bases and the J segment 4 bases; nucleotides outside the gene matches: 6. The CDR3 runs to 14 residues. The CDR3 DNA follows: TGTGCCAGCAGCACCCAGGGGGCTCGAGAGACCCAGTACTTC. Amino acids: CASSTQGARETQYF.

This clonotype was seen a few times. The J gene is TRBJ1-1, the V gene TRBV7-6; D gene ambiguous. V dropped 5 bases and J dropped 2 bases, with 15 bases sitting between them. Germline V lookup: CDR1 SGHVS, CDR2 FNYEAQ. The CDR3 loop spans 15 amino acids. CDR3 sequence reads: CASSAGLMLNTEAFF. CDR3 sequence (DNA): TGTGCCAGCAGCGCCGGACTGATGTTAAACACTGAAGCTTTCTTT.

The chain carries TRBV20-1 and TRBJ2-1, with 9 bases fitting TRBD2. This CDR3 has 14 amino acids. Unmatched junction bases numbered 13, after V lost 6 bases and J lost 10 bases. Germline loops: CDR1 DFQATT, CDR2 SNEGSKA (reference sequence). CDR3: CSAHSGGRPWEQFF. In nucleotides, the CDR3 is TGCAGTGCCCATAGCGGGGGACGTCCTTGGGAGCAGTTCTTC.

J is TRBJ2-7 and V is TRBV7-2; D gene uncertain. This CDR3 spans 14 amino acids. V was cut by 5 bases and J by 7 bases, with 18 bases left in between. Germline V CDR1 and CDR2: SGHTA, FQGNSA. Here the CDR3 DNA reads TGTGCCAGCAGCGTAGGGTACCCAGGATATGAGCAGTACTTC. This codes for CASSVGYPGYEQYF.

The V gene is TRBV5-1, the J gene TRBJ1-5, with 10 bases identical to TRBD1. V was pared by 0 bases and J by 3 bases, with 3 bases of the junction left unmatched. The CDR3 sequence is 16 residues long. In germline, CDR1 is SGHRS, CDR2 YFSETQ. This CDR3 reads CASSLGDRGLNQPQHF. The CDR3, as DNA: TGCGCCAGCAGCTTGGGAGACAGGGGGCTCAATCAGCCCCAGCATTTT.

This clonotype came up many times. The gene calls are TRBV7-9 and TRBJ2-1; 7 bases line up with TRBD1. The J segment lost 8 bases and the V segment lost 4 bases, leaving 11 bases of the junction unmatched. This CDR3 spans 15 amino acids. Germline lookup yields CDR1 SEHNR and CDR2 FQNEAQ (reference sequence). The CDR3 coding sequence is TGTGCCAGCAGCTCCGACAGGGTCAGGTTCGATGAGCAGTTCTTC. Protein product: CASSSDRVRFDEQFF.

This chain connects TRBV20-1 to TRBJ2-1; tentatively, D is TRBD1 (6 bases). Germline V gene data show CDR1 as DFQATT and CDR2 as SNEGSKA (reference sequence). The CDR3 extends over 15 amino acids. Trimming shortened V by 6 bases and J by 3 bases, and 18 bases separated the two germline ends. The CDR3 loop is CSAGNLRTDYNEQFF. The CDR3 bases are TGCAGTGCCGGCAACTTAAGGACAGACTACAATGAGCAGTTCTTC.

This clonotype was seen a handful of times. V is TRBV6-1 and J is TRBJ2-3; 8 nucleotides align to TRBD2. CDR3 length: 15 residues. The germline CDR1 and CDR2 sequences are MNHNS and SASEGT. The ends lost 5 bases at V and 2 bases at J; junction bases unmatched: 6. The CDR3 nucleotides read TGTGCCAGCAGTCCCGGGGGGGCCTTCACAGATACGCAGTATTTT. Its protein product is CASSPGGAFTDTQYF.